The clone carrying this TCR beta chain was recorded at least ten times. Antigen: not known. This entry is derived from a study of T cells after yellow fever vaccination. A 5'RACE template-switching step, the method used to make TCR cDNA, added a universal primer site and UMIs. TCRdb independently ran MiXCR on the 5' RACE reads; one entry per CDR3 protein. The table has under 200,000 distinct CDR3 sequences, almost 7% seen once; the top ten hold under 3%. Study observations and caveats: The secondary T-cell response peaked on day 5, not day 15, but was weaker. Abundant clonotypes from the bulk population could have been carried over as contaminants into FACS-sorted repertoires.

Germline assignment: CDR1 SQVTM and CDR2 ANQGSEA. V was cut by 3 bases and J by 2 bases, with 14 bases left in between. The CDR3 runs 15 residues. The receptor was derived from a man younger than 30 who received the YFV17D yellow fever vaccine. The starting material was CD4+ T cells sorted from PBMCs, obtained 5 days after the first yellow fever vaccination. This chain links TRBV29-1 with TRBJ2-1; possible D gene TRBD2, 6 bases. The CDR3 region is CSVEKVGGPYNEQFF. Written as DNA, the CDR3 is TGCAGCGTTGAGAAGGTCGGGGGACCCTACAATGAGCAGTTCTTC.